This T cell receptor (beta chain) comes out of a study of cytomegalovirus exposure and HLA in healthy donors. Comment on this clone: The target antigen is unknown.

Vbeta (60) and Jbeta (13) primers were used in the PCR. TCRdb keeps only in-frame clones here, not all; method: immunoSEQ multiplex PCR. The table has around 140,000 clones, 70% to 90% seen once; the top ten hold around 0.51%. General observations from the study: The study listed 150 to 200 cytomegalovirus-associated TCR beta chains.

The V and J ends lost 1 base and 3 bases, in that order; junction bases with no gene match: 2. CDR3 length equals 14 residues. CDR1 is LNHDA, CDR2 SQIVND, per germline (reference sequence). The V call is TRBV19, the J call TRBJ1-2, with 7 bases fitting TRBD1. Material: PBMCs. The receptor's source is a woman aged 35 to 49 in good health and CMV-seronegative. CDR3 region: CASSIGGTDYGYTF. The CDR3 DNA is TGTGCCAGTAGTATAGGGGGGACAGACTATGGCTACACCTTC.